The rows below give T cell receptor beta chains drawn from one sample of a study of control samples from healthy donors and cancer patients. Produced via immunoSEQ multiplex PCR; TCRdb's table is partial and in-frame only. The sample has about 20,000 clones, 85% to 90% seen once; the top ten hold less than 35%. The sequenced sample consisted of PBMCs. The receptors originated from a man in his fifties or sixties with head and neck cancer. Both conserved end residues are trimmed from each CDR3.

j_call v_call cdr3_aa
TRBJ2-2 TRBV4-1 ASSHRDANTGELF
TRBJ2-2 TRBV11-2 ASSSRDRGFRELF
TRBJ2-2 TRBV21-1 ASSKGFQGIGKTGELF
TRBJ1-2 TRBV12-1 ASSWDRGSYGYT
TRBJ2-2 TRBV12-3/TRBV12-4 ASSRPYTGELF
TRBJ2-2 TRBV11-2 ASLGQAEAGELF
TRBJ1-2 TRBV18 ASSEQGAYGYT
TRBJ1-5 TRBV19 ASSIRGGYQPQH
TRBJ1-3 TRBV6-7 ASPWTRYSGNTIY
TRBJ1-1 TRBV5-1 ASSLGAINTEAF
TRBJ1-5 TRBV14 ASSQEDGRQPQH
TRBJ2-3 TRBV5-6 ASNHRSRGVGTDTQY
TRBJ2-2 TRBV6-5 ASRSQGAGTGELF
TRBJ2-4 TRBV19 ASSIDHNRRVKNIQY
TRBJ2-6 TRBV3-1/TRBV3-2 ASSQVLSGANVLT
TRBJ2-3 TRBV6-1 ASREAGGYTDTQY
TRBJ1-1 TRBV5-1 ASSSVVNTEAF
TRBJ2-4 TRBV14 ASPLTPAKNIQY
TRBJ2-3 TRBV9 ASSAPRGGGAMDTQY
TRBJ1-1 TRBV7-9 ASSLRVGVNTEAF
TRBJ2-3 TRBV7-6 ASSHPKRGDSDTQY
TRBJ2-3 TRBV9 ASSVETGGLTDTQY
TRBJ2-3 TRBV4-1 ASSHPGTDTQY
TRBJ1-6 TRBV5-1 ASSPSSSYNSPLH
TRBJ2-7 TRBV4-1 ASSQDRDRASPYEQY
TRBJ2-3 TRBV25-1 ASSLPPGRGTDTQY
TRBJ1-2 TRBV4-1 ASSQDRAIGQGNYGYT
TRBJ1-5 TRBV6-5 ASSYVGGQPQH
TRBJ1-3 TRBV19 ASHQDYSGNTIY
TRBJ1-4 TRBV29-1 SALRGFNEKLF
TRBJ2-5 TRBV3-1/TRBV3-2 ASSQGNLDGTQY
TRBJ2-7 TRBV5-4 ASSSRQGVDYEQY
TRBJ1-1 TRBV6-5 ASTFRDAGRTEAF
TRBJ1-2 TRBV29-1 SVGAKSGYGYT
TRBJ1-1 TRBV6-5 ASSYSTGRLPEAF
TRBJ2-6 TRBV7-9 ASSQSTVFSGANVLT
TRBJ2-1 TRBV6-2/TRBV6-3 ASSYSAGGPNEQF
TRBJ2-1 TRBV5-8 ASSFLGGRAFWGNEQF
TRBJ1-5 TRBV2 ASSVQGASQPQH
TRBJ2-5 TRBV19 ASRGMGGKETQY
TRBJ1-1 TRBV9 ASSVVRGVATEAF
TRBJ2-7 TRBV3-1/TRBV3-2 ASSQEAYPYEQY
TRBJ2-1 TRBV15 ATSQMTGGHNEQF
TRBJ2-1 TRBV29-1 SVENRGEQF
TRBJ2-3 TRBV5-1 ASSGLGATDTQY
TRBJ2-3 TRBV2 ASSAPGDIHPDRRFTDTQY
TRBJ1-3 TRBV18 ASSVPQQSGNTIY
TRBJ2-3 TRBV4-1 ASSGDRGGGDTQY
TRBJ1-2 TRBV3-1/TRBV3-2 ASSLGTAYGYT
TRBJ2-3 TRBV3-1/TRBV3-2 ASTPRGSALGGTQY
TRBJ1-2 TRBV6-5 ASSYVEWAGYT
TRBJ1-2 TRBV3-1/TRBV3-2 ASSQDTRGSYGYT
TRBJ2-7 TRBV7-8 ASSPGMGEQY